These 17 T cell receptor beta chains were sequenced from one sample in a study of shared clonotypes between healthy human individuals. Using immunoSEQ multiplex PCR, the repertoire was profiled, and TCRdb retains in-frame clones only, with some absent. The data contain under 2,500,000 clones, roughly 95% of them singletons. The sequenced sample was naive CD4+ T cells sorted from blood. The subset here: CD45RA+ positively selected. These receptors came from a man aged 18 to 30 in good health.

As regards this clone: The same CDR3 can be traced to other DNA sequences in this sample. J is TRBJ2-1 and V is TRBV7-2; 8 bases are shared with TRBD2. CDR1 is SGHTA, CDR2 FQGNSA, per germline. V dropped 5 bases and J dropped 0; count of bases not matched to a gene: 3. The CDR3 totals 15 residues. The CDR3 protein is CASSLSGSSYNEQFF. Written as DNA, the CDR3 is TGTGCCAGCAGCCTCAGCGGGAGCTCCTACAATGAGCAGTTCTTC. The whole variable domain, remainder taken from reference TRBV7-2 and TRBJ2-1, is GAGVSQSPSNKVTEKGKDVELRCDPISGHTALYWYRQSLGQGLEFLIYFQGNSAPDKSGLPSDRFSAERTGGSVSTLTIQRTQQEDSAVYLCASSLSGSSYNEQFFGPGTRLTVL.

The chain recombines TRBV5-1 with TRBJ2-3, with 9 bases that match TRBD2. V trimming: 3 bases; J trimming: 2 bases; junction bases outside the gene matches: 7. The CDR3 sequence is 16 residues long. CDR1 is SGHRS and CDR2 is YFSETQ in the germline V gene. CDR3 amino acids: CASSSQAGGPTDTQYF. The CDR3 bases are TGCGCCAGCAGCTCACAGGCGGGAGGGCCCACAGATACGCAGTATTTT.

The rearrangement uses TRBV30 and TRBJ2-3, with 8 bases that match TRBD2. Germline trimming cut 0 bases from V and 1 base from J; bases unmatched to any gene: 3. The germline gives CDR1 GTSNPN, CDR2 SVGIG (reference sequence). CDR3 length: 15 amino acids. The CDR3 sequence is CAWSVRSGGTDTQYF. CDR3 coding DNA: TGTGCCTGGAGTGTACGTAGCGGGGGCACAGATACGCAGTATTTT.

Of note for this clone: The same CDR3 can be traced to other DNA sequences in this sample. V usage is TRBV10-3 and J usage is TRBJ2-2, with a tentative D call TRBD1 (6 bases). This CDR3 comprises 16 residues. V dropped 2 bases and J dropped 0 bases, with 10 bases sitting between them. Germline CDR1 is ENHRY and CDR2 is SYGVKD. The CDR3 loop is CAISETGTTNTGELFF. DNA for the CDR3: TGTGCCATCAGTGAGACAGGGACCACGAACACCGGGGAGCTGTTTTTT.

V and J are TRBV4-1 and TRBJ2-1; the match to TRBD2 covers 14 bases. The CDR3 consists of 16 residues. CDR1 is MGHRA, CDR2 YSYEKL, per germline. Trimming at V came to 5 bases and at J to 7 bases, leaving 7 bases not matched to a gene. The CDR3, as DNA: TGCGCCAGCAGCGAATTTCGACTAGCGGGAGGGAATGAGCAGTTCTTC. Translation: CASSEFRLAGGNEQFF.

The chain couples TRBV4-1 to TRBJ1-4; 9 bases map to TRBD1. The J segment lost 5 bases and the V segment lost 5 bases, leaving 6 bases of the junction unmatched. This CDR3 has 15 amino acids. CDR1 MGHRA and CDR2 YSYEKL come from the germline V gene. CDR3 bases: TGCGCCAGCAGCACTCGACAGGGGGTAAATGAAAAACTGTTTTTT. Translating gives CASSTRQGVNEKLFF.

This rearrangement joins TRBV27 to TRBJ1-6; D possibly corresponds to TRBD1 (6 bases). The CDR3 covers 18 residues. CDR1 and CDR2 (germline): MNHEY, SMNVEV (reference sequence). V lost 6 bases to trimming and J lost 2 bases, with 20 bases between them. The CDR3 region has the DNA TGTGCCAGCAGCCGAACATCCACAGGGATCGCCTATAATTCACCCCTCCACTTT. It yields the protein CASSRTSTGIAYNSPLHF.

The chain links TRBV2 to TRBJ2-2; D remains ambiguous. The CDR3 extends over 15 amino acids. Germline-derived CDR1 and CDR2 are SNHLY and FYNNEI. Trimming cost V 4 bases and J 1 base, with 10 bases left between them. CDR3 in amino acids: CASSGPSLNTGELFF. CDR3 nucleotide sequence: TGTGCCAGCAGTGGACCCTCACTGAACACCGGGGAGCTGTTTTTT. Complete variable domain (other parts from reference TRBV2 and TRBJ2-2): EPEVTQTPSHQVTQMGQEVILRCVPISNHLYFYWYRQILGQKVEFLVSFYNNEISEKSEIFDDQFSVERPDGSNFTLKIRSTKLEDSAMYFCASSGPSLNTGELFFGEGSRLTVL.

V and J are TRBV28 and TRBJ1-5, with D possibly matching TRBD1 (6 bases). Germline CDR1 reads MDHEN; CDR2 reads SYDVKM. With 10 bases removed from V and 2 bases from J, the gap between germline ends came to 15 bases. The CDR3 extends over 14 amino acids. In nucleotides, the CDR3 is TGTGCCATGCAACAGGGATGGGGCAATCAGCCCCAGCATTTT. Protein sequence: CAMQQGWGNQPQHF.

The rearrangement links TRBV10-3 to TRBJ2-1, with a tentative D call TRBD2 (5 bases). Germline V lookup: CDR1 ENHRY, CDR2 SYGVKD. Trimming removed 3 bases from V and 7 bases from J, with 10 bases in between. The CDR3 spans 13 residues. CDR3 coding DNA: TGTGCCATCAGTGAATGGGAGCGGAATGAGCAGTTCTTC. As protein: CAISEWERNEQFF.

This clone was seen once. The chain couples TRBV5-4 to TRBJ2-4; 7 bases line up with TRBD1. V was pared by 4 bases and J by 0 bases, with 4 bases of the junction left unmatched. The germline CDR1 and CDR2 sequences are SGHNT and YYREEE (reference sequence). The CDR3 covers 15 residues. CDR3 loop: CASSKGQLAKNIQYF. The CDR3 nucleotides are TGTGCCAGCAGCAAGGGACAGCTAGCCAAAAACATTCAGTACTTC.

The V and J genes are TRBV29-1 and TRBJ1-2; TRBD1 agrees at 8 bases. Germline V gene sequence: CDR1 SQVTM, CDR2 ANQGSEA. This CDR3 has 16 residues. Unmatched junction bases numbered 14, after V lost 0 bases and J lost 8 bases. The CDR3 is CSVEDSSWTGLRGYTF. Here the CDR3 DNA reads TGCAGCGTTGAAGACTCCAGCTGGACAGGGCTTCGGGGCTACACCTTC.

This clone appeared once. The J gene is TRBJ2-7, the V gene TRBV30, with D unresolved. This CDR3 comprises 12 residues. V was pared by 1 base and J by 6 bases, with 10 bases between. Germline CDR1 reads GTSNPN; CDR2 reads SVGIG (reference sequence). CDR3 DNA: TGTGCCTGGAGTGCCCCTCTGGGCGAGCAGTACTTC. It is translated as CAWSAPLGEQYF.

The chain recombines TRBV2 with TRBJ2-1, with D possibly TRBD1 on 6 matching bases. The V gene lost 5 bases and the J gene lost 4 bases, with 9 bases spanning the gap. The CDR3 contains 13 residues. Germline CDR1 SNHLY, CDR2 FYNNEI. Here the CDR3 DNA reads TGTGCCAGCAGTTCACAGGGATACAATGAGCAGTTCTTC. As protein: CASSSQGYNEQFF.

The genes are TRBV18 and TRBJ2-7; 9 bases align to TRBD2. V trimming: 1 base; J trimming: 2 bases; junction bases outside the gene matches: 3. The CDR3 extends over 15 amino acids. Germline CDR1 KGHSH, CDR2 LQKENI. CDR3: CASSPQRGETYEQYF. In DNA form, the CDR3 reads TGTGCCAGCTCACCACAGCGGGGGGAAACCTACGAGCAGTACTTC. Variable domain in full (rest from reference TRBV18 and TRBJ2-7): NAGVMQNPRHLVRRRGQEARLRCSPMKGHSHVYWYRQLPEEGLKFMVYLQKENIIDESGMPKERFSAEFPKEGPSILRIQQVVRGDSAAYFCASSPQRGETYEQYFGPGTRLTVT.

Comment on this clone: Distinct nucleotide sequences in the sample also encode this CDR3. The chain has TRBV7-9 and TRBJ1-1; maybe TRBD1 (6 bases). V lost 5 bases and J 0 bases, leaving 13 bases between the germline ends. Germline CDR1 SEHNR, CDR2 FQNEAQ (reference sequence). The CDR3 length is 15 residues. CDR3 amino acids: CASSPRGGMNTEAFF. The CDR3 DNA is TGTGCCAGCAGCCCGAGGGGGGGCATGAACACTGAAGCTTTCTTT. Complete variable domain (other parts from reference TRBV7-9 and TRBJ1-1): DTGVSQNPRHKITKRGQNVTFRCDPISEHNRLYWYRQTLGQGPEFLTYFQNEAQLEKSRLLSDRFSAERPKGSFSTLEIQRTEQGDSAMYLCASSPRGGMNTEAFFGQGTRLTVV.

The chain combines TRBV4-3 with TRBJ2-7; tentative D call: TRBD1 (5 bases). This CDR3 spans 15 amino acids. Trimming removed 0 bases at V and 3 bases at J, with 12 bases between. Looked up from germline, CDR1 is LGHNA and CDR2 is YSLEER. CDR3: CASSQDKNRFYEQYF. In nucleotides, the CDR3 is TGCGCCAGCAGCCAAGATAAGAACAGGTTCTACGAGCAGTACTTC.